The 4 T cell receptor beta chains given below trace back to one sample, sequenced in a study of CXCR3-negative and CXCR3-positive naive CD8 T cells. Antigens of these TCRs are unknown. Points from the study as a whole: CXCR3-negative naive cells had less hydrophobic TRB CDR3s than did CXCR3-positive naive cells.

The libraries of TRB cDNA were constructed through 5' RACE using UMI labels. TCRdb re-called the 5' RACE reads and catalogs CDR3 proteins one per entry, DNA excluded. The table gives 90,000 to 150,000 distinct CDR3 sequences; the top ten clones make up approximately 0.36% of it. Input material: naive CXCR3+ CD8+ T cells from blood. Subset here: CD45RO-CCR7+CD27+CD95- naive CD8+ T cells expressing CXCR3 (TNR3+). The receptors were sampled from a human donor in good health. Some clones in this sample may be carry-over from other donors' samples.

This chain joins TRBV4-3 and TRBJ2-1; TCRdb indicates TRBD2, and absent DNA this call remains unverified. The V gene's germline CDR1 is LGHNA and CDR2 YSLEER. This CDR3 is 19 amino acids long. The CDR3 sequence: CASSHATPRGGGAYNEQFF.

The V gene is TRBV19, the J gene TRBJ2-7; the TRBD1 assignment by TCRdb is unverifiable without DNA. There are 14 residues in the CDR3. Per the germline V gene, CDR1 is LNHDA and CDR2 is SQIVND (reference sequence). The CDR3 reads CASRGQGSGYEQYF.

The V gene is TRBV4-3, the J gene TRBJ2-2. The CDR3 sequence is 14 residues long. CDR1 LGHNA and CDR2 YSLEER come from the germline V gene. CDR3 sequence: CASSHATRTGELFF.

The V and J genes are TRBV29-1 and TRBJ2-5; the TCRdb D gene call, TRBD1, has no DNA to confirm it. Germline V CDR1 and CDR2: SQVTM, ANQGSEA. CDR3 length: 13 residues. The CDR3 protein is CSAAPGAGETQYF.